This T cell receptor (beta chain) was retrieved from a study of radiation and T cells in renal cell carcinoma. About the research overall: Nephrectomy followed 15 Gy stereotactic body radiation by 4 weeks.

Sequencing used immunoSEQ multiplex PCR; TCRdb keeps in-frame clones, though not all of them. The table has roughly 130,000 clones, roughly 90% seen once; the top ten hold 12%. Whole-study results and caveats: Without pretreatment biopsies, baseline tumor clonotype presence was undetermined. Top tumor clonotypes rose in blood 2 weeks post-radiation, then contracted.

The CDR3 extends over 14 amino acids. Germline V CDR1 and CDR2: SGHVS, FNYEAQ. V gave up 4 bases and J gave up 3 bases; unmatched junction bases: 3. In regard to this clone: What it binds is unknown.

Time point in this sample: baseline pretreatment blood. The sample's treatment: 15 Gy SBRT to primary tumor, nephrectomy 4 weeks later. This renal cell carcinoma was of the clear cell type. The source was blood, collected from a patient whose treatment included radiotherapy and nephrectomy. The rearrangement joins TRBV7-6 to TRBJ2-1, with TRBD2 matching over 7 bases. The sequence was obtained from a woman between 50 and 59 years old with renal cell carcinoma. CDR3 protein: CASSSRTSYNEQFF. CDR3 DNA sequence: TGTGCCAGCAGCTCCAGGACTAGCTACAATGAGCAGTTCTTC. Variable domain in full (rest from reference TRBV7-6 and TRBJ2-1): GAGVSQSPRYKVTKRGQDVALRCDPISGHVSLYWYRQALGQGPEFLTYFNYEAQQDKSGLPNDRFSAERPEGSISTLTIQRTEQRDSAMYRCASSSRTSYNEQFFGPGTRLTVL.